This paragraph covers one TCR beta chain sequence. Antigen unknown. This record comes from a study of regulatory T cells in long-lasting Graves disease. The wider study: Patients met the persistent Graves' disease definition after over 5 years of antithyroid drugs with positive TSH receptor antibodies.

Sample time point: persistent/refractory GD, antithyroid drugs over 5 years with positive TRAb. PBMC RNA was the source of the TCR library. Guidelines of the American Thyroid Association were used to diagnose Graves' disease. Arm-PCR of CDR3 regions with iRepertoire HTBI primers generated TCR beta libraries. MiXCR, run by TCRdb on the multiplex PCR reads, gives a single entry per CDR3 protein. The sample records about 310,000 distinct CDR3 sequences, around 20% being singletons. General study results and limits: A limited number of samples was an acknowledged limitation. Relative to new patients (roughly 950), persistent patients exhibited greater sharing of public clonotypes (2,741).

The ends lost 2 bases at V and 3 bases at J; junction bases unmatched: 6. This CDR3 is 16 amino acids long. CDR1 is MDHEN and CDR2 is SYDVKM in the germline V gene. The chain uses TRBV28 and TRBJ2-3; 9 positions match TRBD2. The sequence derives from a female donor with Graves disease. The source material was peripheral blood mononuclear cells (PBMCs), sampled when the disease was refractory, from a patient treated with antithyroid drugs. The CDR3 sequence: CASSLSLSGSTDTQYF. CDR3 DNA sequence: TGTGCCAGCAGTTTAAGTCTTAGCGGGAGTACAGATACGCAGTATTTT. Full variable domain (outside the CDR3, taken from reference TRBV28 and TRBJ2-3): DVKVTQSSRYLVKRTGEKVFLECVQDMDHENMFWYRQDPGLGLRLIYFSYDVKMKEKGDIPEGYSVSREKKERFSLILESASTNQTSMYLCASSLSLSGSTDTQYFGPGTRLTVL.